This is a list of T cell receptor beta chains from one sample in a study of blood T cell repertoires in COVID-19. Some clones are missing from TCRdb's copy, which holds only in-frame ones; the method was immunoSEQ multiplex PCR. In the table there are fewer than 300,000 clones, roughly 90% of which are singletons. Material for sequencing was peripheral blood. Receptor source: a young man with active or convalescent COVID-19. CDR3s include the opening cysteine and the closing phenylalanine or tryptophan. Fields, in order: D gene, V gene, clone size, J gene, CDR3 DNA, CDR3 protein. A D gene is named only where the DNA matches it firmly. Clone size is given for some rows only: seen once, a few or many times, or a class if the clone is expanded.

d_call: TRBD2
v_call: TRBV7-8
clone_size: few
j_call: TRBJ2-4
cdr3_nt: TGTGCCAGCAGCACACTAGCGGGATCGGCCAAAAACATTCAGTACTTC
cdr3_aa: CASSTLAGSAKNIQYF

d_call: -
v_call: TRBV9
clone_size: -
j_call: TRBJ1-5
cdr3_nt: TGTGCCAGCAGCGTAGAGTGGGGGACAAAAAGCAATCAGCCCCAGCATTTT
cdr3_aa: CASSVEWGTKSNQPQHF

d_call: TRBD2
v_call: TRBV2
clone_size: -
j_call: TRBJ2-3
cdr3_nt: TGTGCCAGCAGAGGGACTAGCGGGAGCACAGATACGCAGTATTTT
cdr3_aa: CASRGTSGSTDTQYF

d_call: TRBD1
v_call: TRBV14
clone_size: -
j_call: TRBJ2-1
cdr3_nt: TGTGCCAGCAGCCCGCCGGACAGGAGGTACAATGAGCAGTTCTTC
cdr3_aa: CASSPPDRRYNEQFF

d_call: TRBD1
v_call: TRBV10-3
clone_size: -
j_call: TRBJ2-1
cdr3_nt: TGTGCCAGCCTAAGGGGACAGGGATTAGGTAATGAGCAGTTCTTC
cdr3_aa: CASLRGQGLGNEQFF

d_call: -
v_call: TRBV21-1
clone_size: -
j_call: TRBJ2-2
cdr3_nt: TGTGCCAGCACAGGACAGGGGGCCGGGGAGCTGTTTTTT
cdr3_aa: CASTGQGAGELFF

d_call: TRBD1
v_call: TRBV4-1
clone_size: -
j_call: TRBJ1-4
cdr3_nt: TGCGCCAGCAGCCCTACGGGGACAGGGGGCATTAGGGAAAAACTGTTTTTT
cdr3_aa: CASSPTGTGGIREKLFF

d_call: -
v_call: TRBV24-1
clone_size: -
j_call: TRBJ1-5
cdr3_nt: TGTGCCACCAGTGGACTCGATAGCAATCAGCCCCAGCATTTT
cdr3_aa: CATSGLDSNQPQHF

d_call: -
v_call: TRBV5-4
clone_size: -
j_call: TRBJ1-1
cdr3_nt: TGTGCCAGCACCGGCGGCATCATGAACACTGAAGCTTTCTTT
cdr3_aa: CASTGGIMNTEAFF

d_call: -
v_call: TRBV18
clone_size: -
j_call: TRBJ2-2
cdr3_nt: TGTGCCAGCTCACCACAGTCGAGGACCGGGGAGCTGTTTTTT
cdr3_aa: CASSPQSRTGELFF

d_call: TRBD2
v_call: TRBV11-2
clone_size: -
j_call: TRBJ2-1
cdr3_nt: TGTGCCAGCAGCTTAGAACCTAGCGGGGGGCGGAATGAGCAGTTCTTC
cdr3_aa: CASSLEPSGGRNEQFF

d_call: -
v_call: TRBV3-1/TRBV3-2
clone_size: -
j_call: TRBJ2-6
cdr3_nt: TGTGCCAGCAGCCAAGAACTTTCTGGGGCCAACGTCCTGACTTTC
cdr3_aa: CASSQELSGANVLTF

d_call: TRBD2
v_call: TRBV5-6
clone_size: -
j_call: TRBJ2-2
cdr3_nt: TGTGCCAGCAGCTTGAGGCCGGGAGGTACCGGGGAGCTGTTTTTT
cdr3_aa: CASSLRPGGTGELFF

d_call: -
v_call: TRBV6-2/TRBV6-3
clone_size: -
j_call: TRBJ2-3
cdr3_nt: TGTGCCAGCAGTTACGAATATTCAGGGGAACTCACAGATACGCAGTATTTT
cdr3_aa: CASSYEYSGELTDTQYF

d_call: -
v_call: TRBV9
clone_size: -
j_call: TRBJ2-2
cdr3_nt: TGTGCCAGCACCCGGGGGACCGGGGAGCTGTTTTTT
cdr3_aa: CASTRGTGELFF

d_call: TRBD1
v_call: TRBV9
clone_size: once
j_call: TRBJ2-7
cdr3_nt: TGTGCCAGCAGCGTAGGGGACAGCTCCTACGAGCAGTACTTC
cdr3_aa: CASSVGDSSYEQYF

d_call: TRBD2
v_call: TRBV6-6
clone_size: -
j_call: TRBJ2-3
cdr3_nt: TGTGCCAGCAGTTACGACGGGGGGGCGGATACGCAGTATTTT
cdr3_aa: CASSYDGGADTQYF

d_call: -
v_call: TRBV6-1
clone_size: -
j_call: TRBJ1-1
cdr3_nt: TGTGCCAGCAGTGAGAACCATTGGGGAGGGACTGAAGCTTTCTTT
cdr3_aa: CASSENHWGGTEAFF

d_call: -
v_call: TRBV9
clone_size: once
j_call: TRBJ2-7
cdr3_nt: TGTGCCAGCACCCAGGGGGACTCGGGTCGGGAGCAGTACTTC
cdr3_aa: CASTQGDSGREQYF

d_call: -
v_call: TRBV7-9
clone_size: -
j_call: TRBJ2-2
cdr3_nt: TGTGCCAGCAGCGGAGAGGACAGCGGGGAGCTGTTTTTT
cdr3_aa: CASSGEDSGELFF

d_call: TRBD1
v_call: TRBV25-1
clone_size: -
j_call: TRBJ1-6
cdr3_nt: TGTGCCAGCACCAGGACAGGGTTCTCACCCCTCCACTTT
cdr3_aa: CASTRTGFSPLHF

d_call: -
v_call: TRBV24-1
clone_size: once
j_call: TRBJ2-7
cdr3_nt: TGTGCCACCAGCCCACCTCTAAACCCCTACGAGCAGTACTTC
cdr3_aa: CATSPPLNPYEQYF

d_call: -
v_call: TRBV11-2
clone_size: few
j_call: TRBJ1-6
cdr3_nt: TGTGCCAGCAGCCTCCTCATTTCGCGGGGGGCGGATTCACCCCTCCACTTT
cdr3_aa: CASSLLISRGADSPLHF

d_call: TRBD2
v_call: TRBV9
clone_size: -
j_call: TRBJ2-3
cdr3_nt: TGTGCCAGCAGCCCCCGGACTAGCGGGGGCCAAAGCACAGATACGCAGTATTTT
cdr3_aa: CASSPRTSGGQSTDTQYF

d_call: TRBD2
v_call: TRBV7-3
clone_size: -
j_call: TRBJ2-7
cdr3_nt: TGTGCCAGCAGCCCCAGGGGACTAGCGGGGCTAACCTACGAGCAGTACTTC
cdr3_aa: CASSPRGLAGLTYEQYF

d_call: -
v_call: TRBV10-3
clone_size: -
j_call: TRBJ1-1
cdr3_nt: TGTGCCATCACCGAAACCGAGACTAGGGGCATGAACACTGAAGCTTTCTTT
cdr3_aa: CAITETETRGMNTEAFF

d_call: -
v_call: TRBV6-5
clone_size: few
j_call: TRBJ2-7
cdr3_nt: TGTGCCAGCAGTTCGGGGTTCTCCTACGAGCAGTACTTC
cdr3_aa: CASSSGFSYEQYF

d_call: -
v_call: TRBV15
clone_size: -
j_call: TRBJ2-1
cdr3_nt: TGTGCCACCAGCCTCGACAGGGAGCAGTTCTTC
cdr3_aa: CATSLDREQFF

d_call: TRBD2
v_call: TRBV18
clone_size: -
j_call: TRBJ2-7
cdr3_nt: TGTGCCAGCTCACCAGGACTAGCGGGGTCTGAGCAGTACTTC
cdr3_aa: CASSPGLAGSEQYF

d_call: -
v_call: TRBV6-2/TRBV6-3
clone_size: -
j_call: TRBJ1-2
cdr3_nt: TGTGCCAGCAGTTACTCCCGCCAAGCGAGCTACACCTTC
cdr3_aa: CASSYSRQASYTF

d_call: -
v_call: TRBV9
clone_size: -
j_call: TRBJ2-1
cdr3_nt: TGTGCCAGCAGCGTAGTCAGCAGGGGTGGGTGGAATGAGCAGTTCTTC
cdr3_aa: CASSVVSRGGWNEQFF

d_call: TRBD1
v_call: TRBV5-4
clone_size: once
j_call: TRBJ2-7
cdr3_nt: TGTGCCAGCAGCCCTGACAGGGTTGGCTACGAGCAGTACTTC
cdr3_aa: CASSPDRVGYEQYF

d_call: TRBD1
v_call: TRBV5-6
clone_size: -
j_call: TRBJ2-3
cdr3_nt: TGTGCCAGCAGCTCAGGACAGGGGCTCACAGATACGCAGTATTTT
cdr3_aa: CASSSGQGLTDTQYF

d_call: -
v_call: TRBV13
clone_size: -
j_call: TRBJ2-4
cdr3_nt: TGTGCCAGCAGCTTAAACCCACGGGACATTCAGTACTTC
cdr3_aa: CASSLNPRDIQYF

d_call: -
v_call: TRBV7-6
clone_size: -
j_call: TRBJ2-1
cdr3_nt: TGTGCCAGCAGCTTATGGGCCCAGGGGAAGGAGGTGAATGAGCAGTTCTTC
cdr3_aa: CASSLWAQGKEVNEQFF

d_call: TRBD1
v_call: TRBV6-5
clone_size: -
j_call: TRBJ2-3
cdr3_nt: TGTGCCAGCAGTTACCAGGGGGCAACGCAGTATTTT
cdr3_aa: CASSYQGATQYF

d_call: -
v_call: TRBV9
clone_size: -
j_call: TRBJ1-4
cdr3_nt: TGTGCCAGCAGCGTAGCTGGAGGGGTTGATGAAAAACTGTTTTTT
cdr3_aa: CASSVAGGVDEKLFF

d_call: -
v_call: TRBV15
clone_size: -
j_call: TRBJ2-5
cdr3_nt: TGTGCCACCAGCAGAGACGCGGGGGCCTCCCAAGAGACCCAGTACTTC
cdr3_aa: CATSRDAGASQETQYF

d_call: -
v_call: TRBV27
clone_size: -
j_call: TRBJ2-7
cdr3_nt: TGTGCCAGCCGTGGGAGTCGATCCTACGAGCAGTACTTC
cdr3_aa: CASRGSRSYEQYF

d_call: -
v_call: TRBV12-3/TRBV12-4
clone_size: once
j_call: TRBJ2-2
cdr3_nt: TGTGCCAGCAGGTCAGAAAGCGGCGGGGAGCTGTTTTTT
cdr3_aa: CASRSESGGELFF

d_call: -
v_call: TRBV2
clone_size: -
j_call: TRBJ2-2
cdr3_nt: TGTGCCAGCGTAGCCAGCGTGAACACCGGGGAGCTGTTTTTT
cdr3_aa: CASVASVNTGELFF

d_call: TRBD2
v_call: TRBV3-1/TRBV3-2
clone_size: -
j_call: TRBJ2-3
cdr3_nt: TGTGCCAGCAGCCATCAAGCGGGGGGTCCAGATACGCAGTATTTT
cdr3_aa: CASSHQAGGPDTQYF

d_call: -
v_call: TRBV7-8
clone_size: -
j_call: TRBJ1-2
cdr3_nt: TGTGCCAGCAGCTTAGAGGGGTGGGGTTATGGCTACACCTTC
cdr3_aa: CASSLEGWGYGYTF

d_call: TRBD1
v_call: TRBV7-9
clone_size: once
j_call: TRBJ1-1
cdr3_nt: TGTGCCAGCAGCTTGGAGGGGACAGGGTTAGCTTTCTTT
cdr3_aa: CASSLEGTGLAFF

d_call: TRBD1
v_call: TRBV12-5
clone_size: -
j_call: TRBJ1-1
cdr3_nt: TGTGCTAGTGGGCCCGGGACAGGGAACACTGAAGCTTTCTTT
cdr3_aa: CASGPGTGNTEAFF

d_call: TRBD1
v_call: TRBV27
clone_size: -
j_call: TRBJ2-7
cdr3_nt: TGTGCCAGCAGCACAGGGGGGAGCCACTACGAGCAGTACTTC
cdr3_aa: CASSTGGSHYEQYF

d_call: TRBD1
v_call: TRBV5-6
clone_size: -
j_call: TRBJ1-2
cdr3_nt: TGTGCCAGCAACCCGGGACAGATGAACTATGGCTACACCTTC
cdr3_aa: CASNPGQMNYGYTF

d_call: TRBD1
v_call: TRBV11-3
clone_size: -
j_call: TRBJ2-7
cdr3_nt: TGTGCCAGCAGTCCGGGACAGGGGGCCTACGAGCAGTACTTC
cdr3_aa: CASSPGQGAYEQYF

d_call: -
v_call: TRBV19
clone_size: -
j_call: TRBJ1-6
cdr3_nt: TGTGCCAGTAGTGCTCGGGGAGGCAATTCACCCCTCCACTTT
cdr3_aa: CASSARGGNSPLHF

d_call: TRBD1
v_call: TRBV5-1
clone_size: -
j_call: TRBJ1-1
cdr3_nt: TGCGCCAGCAGCTTGGTAGGGGGCAGGGACACTGAAGCTTTCTTT
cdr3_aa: CASSLVGGRDTEAFF

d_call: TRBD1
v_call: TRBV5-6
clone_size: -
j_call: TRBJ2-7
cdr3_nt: TGTGCCAGCAGCAGCCGGACAGGGCCCTACGAGCAGTACTTC
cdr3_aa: CASSSRTGPYEQYF

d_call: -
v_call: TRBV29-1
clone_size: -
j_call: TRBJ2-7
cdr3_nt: TGCAGCGTTGCAGGGGCTACGTACGAGCAGTACTTC
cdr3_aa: CSVAGATYEQYF

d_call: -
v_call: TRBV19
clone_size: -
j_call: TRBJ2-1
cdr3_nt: TGTGCCAGTAGGTTGGAACACAGCGGCACCTACAATGAGCAGTTCTTC
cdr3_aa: CASRLEHSGTYNEQFF